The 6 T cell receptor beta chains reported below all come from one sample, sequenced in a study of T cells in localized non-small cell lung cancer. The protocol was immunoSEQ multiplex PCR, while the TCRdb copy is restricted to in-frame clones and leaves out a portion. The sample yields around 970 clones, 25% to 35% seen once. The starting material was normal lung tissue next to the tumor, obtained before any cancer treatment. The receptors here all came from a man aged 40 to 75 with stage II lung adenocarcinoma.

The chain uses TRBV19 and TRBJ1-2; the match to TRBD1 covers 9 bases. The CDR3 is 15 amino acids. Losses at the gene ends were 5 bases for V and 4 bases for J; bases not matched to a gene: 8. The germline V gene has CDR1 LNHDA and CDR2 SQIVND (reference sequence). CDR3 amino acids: CASSPGTGMSYGYTF. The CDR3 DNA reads TGTGCCAGTAGTCCGGGGACAGGGATGTCCTATGGCTACACCTTC.

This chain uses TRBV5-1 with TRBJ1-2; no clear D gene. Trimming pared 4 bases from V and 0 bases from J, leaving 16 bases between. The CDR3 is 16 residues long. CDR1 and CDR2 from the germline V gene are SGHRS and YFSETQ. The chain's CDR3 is CASSAGRTDANYGYTF. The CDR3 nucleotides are TGCGCCAGCAGCGCTGGACGGACGGATGCTAACTATGGCTACACCTTC.

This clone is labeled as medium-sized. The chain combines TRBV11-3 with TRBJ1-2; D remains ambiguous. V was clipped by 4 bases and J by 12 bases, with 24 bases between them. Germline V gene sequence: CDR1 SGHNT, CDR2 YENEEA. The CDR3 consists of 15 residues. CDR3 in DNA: TGTGCCAGCAGCTCCGATCCTGCCCTTGGTTTGGGAAACACCTTC. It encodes CASSSDPALGLGNTF.

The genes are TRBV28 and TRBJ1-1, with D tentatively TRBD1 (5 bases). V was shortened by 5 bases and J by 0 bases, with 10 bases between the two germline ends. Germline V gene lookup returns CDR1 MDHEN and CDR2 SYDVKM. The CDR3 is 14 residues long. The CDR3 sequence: CASSAREVNTEAFF. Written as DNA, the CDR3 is TGTGCCAGCAGTGCCAGGGAGGTGAACACTGAAGCTTTCTTT.

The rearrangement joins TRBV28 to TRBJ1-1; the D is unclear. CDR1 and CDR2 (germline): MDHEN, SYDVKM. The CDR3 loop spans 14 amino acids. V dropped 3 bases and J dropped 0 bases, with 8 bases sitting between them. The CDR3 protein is CASSLRWMNTEAFF. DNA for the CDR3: TGTGCCAGCAGTTTGAGATGGATGAACACTGAAGCTTTCTTT.

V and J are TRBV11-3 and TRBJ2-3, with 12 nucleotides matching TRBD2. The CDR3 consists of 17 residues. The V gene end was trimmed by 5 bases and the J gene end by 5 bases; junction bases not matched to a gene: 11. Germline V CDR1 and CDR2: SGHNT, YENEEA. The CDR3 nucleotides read TGTGCCAGCAGCCAACTCCCTAGCGGGAGGGCCAGAGATACGCAGTATTTT. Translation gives CASSQLPSGRARDTQYF.